The clone carrying this T cell receptor beta chain has ten or more counts. Its antigen is not identified. Germline CDR1 is MNHNS and CDR2 is SASEGT. V lost 3 bases and J 11 bases, leaving 8 bases between the germline ends. The CDR3 sequence is 11 residues long. Amplification of TCR beta CDR3 regions used RNA as the template. A first-round RT-PCR of the TCR CDR3 used the HTBI primer set. TCRdb independently ran MiXCR on the multiplex PCR reads; one entry per CDR3 protein. There are roughly 170,000 distinct CDR3 sequences in the sample; less than 10% occur only once, and 22% lies in the top ten. These data originate in a study of T cells in Graves' hyperthyroidism and ophthalmopathy. Points from the study as a whole: From stable hyperthyroidism, ophthalmopathy was set apart by a 13 V-J model.

Sample: blood. V is TRBV6-1 and J is TRBJ2-1; D gene unclear. The clonotype originates from a woman aged 18-35 years with Graves' hyperthyroidism that later progressed to Graves' ophthalmopathy. CDR3 residues: CASSEAKQQFF. CDR3 in DNA: TGTGCCAGCAGTGAGGCCAAACAGCAGTTCTTC.